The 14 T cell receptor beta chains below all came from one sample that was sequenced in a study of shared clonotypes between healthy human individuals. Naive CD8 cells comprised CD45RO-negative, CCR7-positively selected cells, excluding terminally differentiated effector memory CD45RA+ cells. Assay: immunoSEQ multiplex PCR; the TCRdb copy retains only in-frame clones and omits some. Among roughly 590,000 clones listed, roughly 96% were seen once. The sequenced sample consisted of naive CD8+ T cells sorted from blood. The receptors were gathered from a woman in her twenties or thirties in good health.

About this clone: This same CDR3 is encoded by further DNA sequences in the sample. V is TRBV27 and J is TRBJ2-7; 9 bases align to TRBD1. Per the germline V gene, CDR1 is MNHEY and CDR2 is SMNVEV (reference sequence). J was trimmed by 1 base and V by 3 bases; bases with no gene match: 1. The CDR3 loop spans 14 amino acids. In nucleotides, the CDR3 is TGTGCCAGCAGTTTCGGACAGGGGTCCTACGAGCAGTACTTC. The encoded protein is CASSFGQGSYEQYF.

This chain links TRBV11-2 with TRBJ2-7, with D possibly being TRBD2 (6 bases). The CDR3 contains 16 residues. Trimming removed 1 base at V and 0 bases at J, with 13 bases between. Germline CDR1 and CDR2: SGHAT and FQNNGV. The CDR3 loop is CASSLVEAGSSYEQYF. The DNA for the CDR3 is TGTGCCAGCAGCTTAGTTGAAGCCGGGAGCTCCTACGAGCAGTACTTC.

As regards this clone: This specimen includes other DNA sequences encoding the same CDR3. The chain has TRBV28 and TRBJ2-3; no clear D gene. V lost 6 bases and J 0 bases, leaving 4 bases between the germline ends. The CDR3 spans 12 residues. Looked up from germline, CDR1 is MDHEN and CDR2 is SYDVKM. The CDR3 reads CASSRSTDTQYF. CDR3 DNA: TGTGCCAGCAGCCGCAGCACAGATACGCAGTATTTT.

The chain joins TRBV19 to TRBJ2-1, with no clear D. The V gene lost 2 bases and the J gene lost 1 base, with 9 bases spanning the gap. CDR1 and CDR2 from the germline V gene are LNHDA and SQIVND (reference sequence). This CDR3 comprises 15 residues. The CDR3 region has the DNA TGTGCCAGTAGTATATTTAGTGCGTCCTACAATGAGCAGTTCTTC. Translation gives CASSIFSASYNEQFF. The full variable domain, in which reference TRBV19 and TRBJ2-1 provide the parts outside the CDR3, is DGGITQSPKYLFRKEGQNVTLSCEQNLNHDAMYWYRQDPGQGLRLIYYSQIVNDFQKGDIAEGYSVSREKKESFPLTVTSAQKNPTAFYLCASSIFSASYNEQFFGPGTRLTVL.

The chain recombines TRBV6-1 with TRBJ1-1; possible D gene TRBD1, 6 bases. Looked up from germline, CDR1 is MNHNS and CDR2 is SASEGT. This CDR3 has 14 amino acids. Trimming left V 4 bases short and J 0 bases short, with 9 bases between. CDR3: CASSVGDMNTEAFF. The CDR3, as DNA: TGTGCCAGCAGTGTAGGGGACATGAACACTGAAGCTTTCTTT.

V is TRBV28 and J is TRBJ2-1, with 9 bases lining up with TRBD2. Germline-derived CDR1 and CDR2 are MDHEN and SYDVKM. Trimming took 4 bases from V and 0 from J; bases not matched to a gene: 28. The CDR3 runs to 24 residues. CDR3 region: CASSSPSLPIGLANPGYSYNEQFF. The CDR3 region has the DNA TGTGCCAGCAGTTCTCCCTCCCTCCCGATCGGACTAGCGAATCCCGGTTACTCCTACAATGAGCAGTTCTTC.

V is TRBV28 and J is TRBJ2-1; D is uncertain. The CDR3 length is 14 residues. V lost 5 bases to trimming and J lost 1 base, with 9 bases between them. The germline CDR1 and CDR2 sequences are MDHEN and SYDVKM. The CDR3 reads CASSPEPSYNEQFF. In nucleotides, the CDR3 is TGTGCCAGCAGTCCTGAACCTTCCTACAATGAGCAGTTCTTC. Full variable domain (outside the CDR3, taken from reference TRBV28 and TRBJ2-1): DVKVTQSSRYLVKRTGEKVFLECVQDMDHENMFWYRQDPGLGLRLIYFSYDVKMKEKGDIPEGYSVSREKKERFSLILESASTNQTSMYLCASSPEPSYNEQFFGPGTRLTVL.

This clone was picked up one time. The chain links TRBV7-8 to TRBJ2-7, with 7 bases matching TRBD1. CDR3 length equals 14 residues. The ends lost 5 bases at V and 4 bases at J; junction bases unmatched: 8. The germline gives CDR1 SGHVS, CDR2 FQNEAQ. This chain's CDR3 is CASSSGDRTYEQYF. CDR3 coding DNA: TGTGCCAGCAGCAGTGGGGACAGAACATACGAGCAGTACTTC.

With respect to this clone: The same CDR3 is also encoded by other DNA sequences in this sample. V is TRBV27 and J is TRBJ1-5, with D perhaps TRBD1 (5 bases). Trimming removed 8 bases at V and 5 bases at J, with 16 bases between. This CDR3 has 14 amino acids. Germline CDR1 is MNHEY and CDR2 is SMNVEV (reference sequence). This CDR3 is CASSPGQGYQPQHF. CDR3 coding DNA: TGTGCCAGCTCCCCTGGGCAGGGTTATCAGCCCCAGCATTTT.

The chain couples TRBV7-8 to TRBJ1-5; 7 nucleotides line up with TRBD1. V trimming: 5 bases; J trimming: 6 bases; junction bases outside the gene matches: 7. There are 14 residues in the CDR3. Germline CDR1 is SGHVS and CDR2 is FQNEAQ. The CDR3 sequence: CASSHGTDSQPQHF. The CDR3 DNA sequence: TGTGCCAGCAGCCACGGGACAGATAGTCAGCCCCAGCATTTT.

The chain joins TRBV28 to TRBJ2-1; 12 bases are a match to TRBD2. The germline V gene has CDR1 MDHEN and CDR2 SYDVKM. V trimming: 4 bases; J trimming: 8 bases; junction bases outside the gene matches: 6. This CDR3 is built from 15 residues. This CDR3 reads CASSSLAGGPYEQFF. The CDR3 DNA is TGTGCCAGCAGTTCTCTAGCGGGAGGGCCATATGAGCAGTTCTTC.

The CDR3: CSALDYQQYF. As DNA, the CDR3 is TGCAGTGCCCTGGACTATCAGCAGTACTTC. The V gene is TRBV20-1, the J gene TRBJ2-7; weak D call: TRBD2 (6 bases). The CDR3 contains 10 residues. V was pared by 6 bases and J by 8 bases, with 11 bases between. In germline, CDR1 is DFQATT, CDR2 SNEGSKA (reference sequence).

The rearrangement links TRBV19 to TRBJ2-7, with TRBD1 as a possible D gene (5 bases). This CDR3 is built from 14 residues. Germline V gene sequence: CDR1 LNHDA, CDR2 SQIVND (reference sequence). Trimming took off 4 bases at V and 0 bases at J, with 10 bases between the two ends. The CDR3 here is CASSNGQGSYEQYF. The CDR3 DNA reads TGTGCCAGTAGTAATGGGCAGGGCTCCTACGAGCAGTACTTC.

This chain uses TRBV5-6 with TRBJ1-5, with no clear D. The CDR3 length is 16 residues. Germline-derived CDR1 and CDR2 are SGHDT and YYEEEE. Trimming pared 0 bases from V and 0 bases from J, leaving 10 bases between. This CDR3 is CASSLAGTYSNQPQHF. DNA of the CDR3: TGTGCCAGCAGCTTGGCCGGCACTTATAGCAATCAGCCCCAGCATTTT.